These 30 T cell receptor beta chains came from one sample sequenced in a study of T cells after yellow fever vaccination (dated by TCRdb to about 2019). The treatment or condition label, as the study defines it: live attenuated yellow fever vaccine strain. The library was built by means of 5' RACE. The sequencer listed for this sample is Illumina HiSeq 2500. In TCRdb, the public reads were trimmed at Q25 with fastp and aligned with MiXCR, with productive beta chains retained. Identical CDR3 protein sequences are pooled into one entry, listed with their most common genes and DNA. This sample holds approximately 150,000 distinct CDR3 sequences; 7.7% were observed only once. The ten largest clones capture approximately 0.78% of the sample. Material: CD4+ T cells sorted from PBMCs, obtained 5 days after the yellow fever booster vaccination. The receptors shown here come from a man aged 25-45 years who received the YFV17D yellow fever vaccine.

In this sample, this clonotype turned up many times. The genes are TRBV28 and TRBJ2-7, with 7 bases that match TRBD1. Germline loops: CDR1 MDHEN, CDR2 SYDVKM. Unmatched junction bases numbered 4, after V lost 3 bases and J lost 2 bases. The CDR3 loop spans 14 amino acids. CDR3 loop: CASSFDRATYEQYF. The CDR3 coding sequence is TGTGCCAGCAGTTTCGACAGGGCGACCTACGAGCAGTACTTC.

Turning to this clonotype: A much larger clone is a single base away; this may be a read error. The chain combines TRBV3-1 with TRBJ2-7, with 7 bases lining up with TRBD2. Trimming cost V 2 bases and J 3 bases; bases outside gene matches: 4. CDR1 is LGHDT and CDR2 is YNNKEL in the germline V gene (reference sequence). This CDR3 comprises 14 residues. CDR3 in DNA: TGTGCCAGCAGCCAACTCAGCGGGATCTACGAGCAGTACTTC. It translates to CASSQLSGIYEQYF.

This clonotype occurred many times. The J gene is TRBJ2-3, the V gene TRBV6-5, with D hard to call. The length of the CDR3 is 15 residues. The V gene lost 8 bases and the J gene lost 0 bases, with 15 bases spanning the gap. The germline V gene encodes CDR1 MNHEY and CDR2 SVGAGI. CDR3 loop: CASQVTVSSTDTQYF. The CDR3 DNA follows: TGTGCCAGCCAAGTTACAGTATCTAGCACAGATACGCAGTATTTT.

This clonotype appeared many times. The chain joins TRBV20-1 to TRBJ2-1; 9 nucleotides align to TRBD2. The CDR3 spans 15 residues. Germline lookup yields CDR1 DFQATT and CDR2 SNEGSKA (reference sequence). V was pared by 3 bases and J by 7 bases, with 10 bases of the junction left unmatched. The CDR3: CSARGREGRWNEQFF. In DNA form, the CDR3 reads TGCAGTGCTAGGGGGCGGGAGGGCCGGTGGAATGAGCAGTTCTTC.

This clonotype was counted a few times. The chain is built from TRBV7-2 and TRBJ2-4; 14 bases align to TRBD2. Trimming took 4 bases from V and 7 from J; bases not matched to a gene: 9. The CDR3 is 17 residues long. The germline gives CDR1 SGHTA, CDR2 FQGNSA. CDR3 in amino acids: CASSSGTSGGKRNIQYF. The CDR3 bases are TGTGCCAGCAGCTCTGGGACTAGCGGGGGAAAAAGGAACATTCAGTACTTC. Variable domain in full (rest from reference TRBV7-2 and TRBJ2-4): GAGVSQSPSNKVTEKGKDVELRCDPISGHTALYWYRQSLGQGLEFLIYFQGNSAPDKSGLPSDRFSAERTGGSVSTLTIQRTQQEDSAVYLCASSSGTSGGKRNIQYFGAGTRLSVL.

This clonotype was seen at least ten times. The chain has TRBV12-3 or TRBV12-4 and TRBJ2-1; 8 nucleotides line up with TRBD2. This CDR3 is built from 12 residues. V trimming: 5 bases; J trimming: 15 bases; junction bases outside the gene matches: 9. In DNA, the CDR3 is TGTGCCAGCAGTCTATTTAGCGGGACGACGTTCTTC. Encoded protein: CASSLFSGTTFF.

This clonotype was found many times. The chain employs TRBV2 and TRBJ2-1; 9 bases match TRBD2. The germline V gene has CDR1 SNHLY and CDR2 FYNNEI. J was trimmed by 4 bases and V by 3 bases; bases with no gene match: 1. This CDR3 has 14 amino acids. Here the CDR3 reads CASSEREGYNEQFF. The CDR3 DNA is TGTGCCAGCAGTGAGCGGGAGGGGTACAATGAGCAGTTCTTC.

This clonotype was counted many times. The rearrangement links TRBV7-9 to TRBJ1-2, with TRBD1 matching 8 bases. Germline lookup yields CDR1 SEHNR and CDR2 FQNEAQ (reference sequence). This CDR3 comprises 14 residues. V gave up 4 bases and J gave up 4 bases; unmatched junction bases: 5. The CDR3, as DNA: TGTGCCAGCAGCTCCGACAGGGGCGCCTATGGCTACACCTTC. This encodes CASSSDRGAYGYTF.

This chain uses TRBV5-1 with TRBJ2-1; TRBD2 is a possible D gene (6 bases). The V end lost 4 bases, the J end lost 8 bases, and 19 bases lay between the germline ends. The length of the CDR3 is 15 residues. Per germline, CDR1 SGHRS and CDR2 YFSETQ. The CDR3 coding sequence is TGCGCCAGCAGCCCGGGCGGGGTCTCGCTCGATGAGCAGTTCTTC. This encodes CASSPGGVSLDEQFF.

This clonotype was seen ten or more times. The CDR3 sequence: CASSHPASGSAYEQYF. CDR3 DNA sequence: TGCGCCAGCAGCCATCCCGCTAGCGGGAGCGCCTACGAGCAGTACTTC. The genes are TRBV5-1 and TRBJ2-7, with 10 bases matching TRBD2. Looked up from germline, CDR1 is SGHRS and CDR2 is YFSETQ. This CDR3 is built from 16 residues. With 4 bases clipped from V and 2 bases from J, the junction kept 9 bases outside the gene matches.

This clonotype was picked up many times. J is TRBJ2-4 and V is TRBV25-1, with a possible D match to TRBD1 (7 bases). The germline gives CDR1 MGHDK, CDR2 SYGVNS. V gave up 4 bases and J gave up 5 bases, with 21 bases separating them. The CDR3 extends over 17 amino acids. The CDR3, as DNA: TGTGCCAGCAGTGGCTCCCCGGGTGGCAGGGGGGAAAACATTCAGTACTTC. Amino acid sequence: CASSGSPGGRGENIQYF.

This clonotype was recorded many times. The chain combines TRBV28 with TRBJ2-3; no clear D. V lost 8 bases to trimming and J lost 6 bases, with 3 bases between them. The germline V gene encodes CDR1 MDHEN and CDR2 SYDVKM. The CDR3 is 9 amino acids. CDR3 loop: CASFDTQYF. DNA of the CDR3: TGTGCCAGCTTCGATACGCAGTATTTT.

CDR3: CASSSPGQGSLQYF. The CDR3 DNA follows: TGTGCCAGCAGCTCCCCGGGACAGGGAAGTTTGCAGTACTTC. The J gene is TRBJ2-7, the V gene TRBV7-2, with 9 bases aligning to TRBD1. This CDR3 region has 14 residues. Germline loops: CDR1 SGHTA, CDR2 FQGNSA. J lost 9 bases, V lost 4 bases, and 10 bases had no gene match.

This clonotype was seen repeatedly, ten times or more. The rearrangement links TRBV20-1 to TRBJ2-2, with 11 bases matching TRBD2. The CDR3 totals 17 residues. V lost 3 bases and J lost 0; bases outside the gene matches: 6. Germline lookup yields CDR1 DFQATT and CDR2 SNEGSKA (reference sequence). CDR3 DNA sequence: TGCAGTGCTAGTTCACTAGCGGGAGCACCGAACACCGGGGAGCTGTTTTTT. Encoded protein: CSASSLAGAPNTGELFF.

Many counts were recorded for this clonotype. The chain recombines TRBV7-6 with TRBJ2-7; maybe TRBD2 (6 bases). Germline CDR1 and CDR2: SGHVS and FNYEAQ. There are 14 residues in the CDR3. The V and J ends lost 3 bases and 7 bases respectively, with 16 bases between them. The DNA for the CDR3 is TGTGCCAGCAGCTTCTCCGGGGAGGCCGGTGAGCAGTACTTC. It is translated as CASSFSGEAGEQYF.

This clonotype was counted ten times or more. The chain is built from TRBV10-3 and TRBJ1-5; D is unclear. CDR1 ENHRY and CDR2 SYGVKD come from the germline V gene. V was cut by 0 bases and J by 2 bases, with 14 bases left in between. The CDR3 runs to 17 residues. CDR3 residues: CAISESQIGLGNQPQHF. Written as DNA, the CDR3 is TGTGCCATCAGTGAGTCCCAAATCGGGTTAGGCAATCAGCCCCAGCATTTT.

This clonotype was seen ten or more times. The chain uses TRBV5-5 and TRBJ2-3, with a possible D match to TRBD2 (6 bases). The germline CDR1 and CDR2 sequences are SGHKS and YYEKEE (reference sequence). Trimming stripped 8 bases from V and 6 bases from J, with 10 bases between. The CDR3 is made up of 11 amino acids. Here the CDR3 DNA reads TGTGCCAGTGGACGGGGGGATACGCAGTATTTT. Protein sequence: CASGRGDTQYF.

This clonotype was observed a handful of times. The rearrangement links TRBV29-1 to TRBJ2-6; D is unresolved. V was cut by 4 bases and J by 0 bases, with 16 bases left in between. This CDR3 comprises 17 residues. Germline V gene lookup returns CDR1 SQVTM and CDR2 ANQGSEA. CDR3 sequence (DNA): TGCAGCGTTGCTGGGCGCAACTCACACTCTGGGGCCAACGTCCTGACTTTC. Translating it yields CSVAGRNSHSGANVLTF.

This clonotype was found many times. CDR3 sequence reads: CASSSHMVSQETQYF. The CDR3 nucleotides read TGTGCCAGCAGTTCACACATGGTTAGCCAAGAGACCCAGTACTTC. The V gene is TRBV28, the J gene TRBJ2-5; D is unresolved. This CDR3 contains 15 residues. Trimming stripped 4 bases from V and 1 base from J, with 13 bases between. Germline loops: CDR1 MDHEN, CDR2 SYDVKM.

This clonotype was detected ten times or more. This sequence joins TRBV5-1 and TRBJ2-5, with D perhaps TRBD1 (6 bases). CDR1 is SGHRS and CDR2 is YFSETQ in the germline V gene. This CDR3 comprises 14 residues. Trimming took 0 bases from V and 3 from J, leaving 9 bases between them. The CDR3 DNA is TGCGCCAGCAGCTTGGAGAGGGGGAAAGAGACCCAGTACTTC. Protein sequence: CASSLERGKETQYF.

The table lists this clonotype with many counts. V and J are TRBV6-5 and TRBJ1-1, with D possibly TRBD1 on 5 matching bases. This CDR3 region has 16 residues. Germline values: CDR1 MNHEY, CDR2 SVGAGI. Deletions cut 3 bases from V and 0 bases from J, with 14 bases between. The CDR3 region has the DNA TGTGCCAGCAGTTATCGGGCGCTGGGGGTGAACACTGAAGCTTTCTTT. Amino acids: CASSYRALGVNTEAFF.

This clonotype was counted ten times or more. The gene calls are TRBV7-9 and TRBJ2-7; D possibly uses TRBD1 or TRBD2 (5 bases each). CDR3 length equals 16 residues. V was pared by 3 bases and J by 1 base, with 16 bases between. Germline V lookup: CDR1 SEHNR, CDR2 FQNEAQ (reference sequence). Written as DNA, the CDR3 is TGTGCCAGCAGCTTGAAGGTCGGGACCGCATCCTACGAGCAGTACTTC. It is translated as CASSLKVGTASYEQYF.

This clonotype has ten or more counts. The chain combines TRBV29-1 with TRBJ2-3, with 8 positions matching TRBD2. Per germline, CDR1 SQVTM and CDR2 ANQGSEA. Trimming took 2 bases from V and 14 from J; bases not matched to a gene: 12. This CDR3 contains 13 residues. In nucleotides, the CDR3 is TGCAGCGTTGAATACCGGGGGGGTAGGGCTCCGTATTTT. Amino acid sequence: CSVEYRGGRAPYF.

This clonotype was seen at least ten times. The chain employs TRBV10-3 and TRBJ2-2; no definite D call. The CDR3 is 14 residues long. CDR1 and CDR2 from the germline V gene are ENHRY and SYGVKD. V lost 8 bases and J lost 3, with 13 bases in between. The CDR3 protein is CAIGSRDYTGELFF. The CDR3 DNA follows: TGTGCCATCGGTTCTAGGGATTACACCGGGGAGCTGTTTTTT.

In this sample, this clonotype turned up many times. The chain employs TRBV5-1 and TRBJ2-3; D uncertain. The germline V and J ends were trimmed by 2 bases and 2 bases, with 9 bases remaining between them. The CDR3 runs 14 residues. Germline values: CDR1 SGHRS, CDR2 YFSETQ. Here the CDR3 reads CASSFPSNTDTQYF. For the CDR3, the DNA is TGCGCCAGCAGCTTCCCCTCGAACACAGATACGCAGTATTTT.

There are many counts of this clonotype. This rearrangement joins TRBV12-3 or TRBV12-4 to TRBJ2-6; D tentatively fits TRBD1 or TRBD2 (6 bases each). The V end lost 3 bases, the J end lost 0 bases, and 12 bases lay between the germline ends. The CDR3 extends over 17 amino acids. CDR3 amino acids: CASSFPKGGSGANVLTF. CDR3 nucleotides: TGTGCCAGCAGTTTCCCTAAGGGGGGCTCTGGGGCCAACGTCCTGACTTTC.

This clonotype was observed at least ten times. This chain connects TRBV12-3 or TRBV12-4 to TRBJ2-6; 14 bases fit TRBD2. There are 16 residues in the CDR3. Trimming took 6 bases from V and 2 from J; bases not matched to a gene: 0. The CDR3 sequence: CASRGLAGAGANVLTF. The CDR3 bases are TGTGCCAGCAGGGGACTAGCGGGAGCTGGGGCCAACGTCCTGACTTTC.

In this sample, this clonotype turned up many times. The chain recombines TRBV20-1 with TRBJ2-5, with 7 nucleotides matching TRBD2. The germline V gene encodes CDR1 DFQATT and CDR2 SNEGSKA (reference sequence). V was pared by 6 bases and J by 4 bases, with 11 bases of the junction left unmatched. This CDR3 is built from 14 residues. CDR3 coding DNA: TGCAGTGCGGGAGAACGCGGGAGTCGAGAGACCCAGTACTTC. Translated, it gives CSAGERGSRETQYF.

This clonotype was observed many times. The J gene is TRBJ2-3, the V gene TRBV10-3; D might be TRBD2 (6 bases). The CDR3 has 16 amino acids. Deletions cut 4 bases from V and 0 bases from J, with 14 bases between. Germline loops: CDR1 ENHRY, CDR2 SYGVKD. The chain's CDR3 is CAISGSTGGSTDTQYF. Written as DNA, the CDR3 is TGTGCCATCAGTGGCTCCACTGGGGGGAGCACAGATACGCAGTATTTT.

The CDR3 reads CASSPRSGGTDTQYF. CDR3 coding DNA: TGTGCCAGCTCACCCCGGAGCGGTGGCACAGATACGCAGTATTTT. This chain joins TRBV18 and TRBJ2-3; D might be TRBD2 (5 bases). Deletions cut 3 bases from V and 1 base from J, with 11 bases between. CDR1 and CDR2 (germline): KGHSH, LQKENI. The CDR3 spans 15 residues.